A selection of T cell receptor beta chains follows, all from one sample in a study of long-term antiretroviral therapy in people with HIV. This table comes from immunoSEQ multiplex PCR, and its TCRdb copy is limited to in-frame clones, with some not included. Seen here are 35,000 or so clones, about 80% observed once, and the top ten hold roughly 7.1%. The sample in question was unsorted PBMCs, obtained 2 years after starting antiretroviral therapy. These receptor sequences come from a woman in her 50s with HIV. The CDR3 runs from the conserved cysteine through the conserved F or W. A D gene is named only where the DNA matches it firmly. The size of a clone is reported for some rows only, either as once, few or many, or as a class for expanded clones.

abundance	v_gene	d_gene	j_gene	CDR3aa	CDR3nt
.	TRBV19	.	TRBJ2-5	CASIKSGEETQYF	TGTGCCAGTATAAAGTCGGGGGAGGAGACCCAGTACTTC
few	TRBV7-3	.	TRBJ1-1	CASSFGPNTEAFF	TGTGCCAGCAGCTTTGGTCCGAACACTGAAGCTTTCTTT
.	TRBV7-9	.	TRBJ1-3	CASSARSRFGNTIYF	TGTGCCAGCAGCGCTCGAAGCAGGTTTGGAAACACCATATATTTT
.	TRBV6-1	TRBD1	TRBJ1-1	CASGPGQGNTEAFF	TGTGCCAGCGGGCCCGGACAGGGGAACACTGAAGCTTTCTTT
.	TRBV7-9	.	TRBJ1-5	CASSFTGRNQPQHF	TGTGCCAGCAGCTTTACAGGGCGCAATCAGCCCCAGCATTTT
.	TRBV12-5	.	TRBJ2-5	CASGPPGKYQETQYF	TGTGCTAGTGGCCCTCCCGGGAAGTACCAAGAGACCCAGTACTTC
.	TRBV5-1	.	TRBJ2-7	CASSLDWDHYEQYF	TGCGCCAGCAGCTTGGATTGGGATCACTACGAGCAGTACTTC
.	TRBV7-7	TRBD2	TRBJ2-3	CASSPRTSGGSGTQYF	TGTGCCAGCAGCCCGAGGACTAGCGGGGGGTCTGGTACGCAGTATTTT
.	TRBV29-1	.	TRBJ2-5	CSVVYGKTQYF	TGCAGCGTTGTGTACGGAAAGACCCAGTACTTC
.	TRBV5-6	TRBD2	TRBJ2-4	CASSLGWTSHDIQYF	TGTGCCAGCAGCTTGGGTTGGACTAGTCACGACATTCAGTACTTC
.	TRBV11-2	.	TRBJ2-6	CASSFSGTPYSGANVLTF	TGTGCCAGCAGCTTCTCAGGGACACCTTACTCTGGGGCCAACGTCCTGACTTTC
few	TRBV7-3	TRBD2	TRBJ2-2	CASSSGLVKTGELFF	TGTGCCAGCAGCTCGGGACTAGTGAAGACCGGGGAGCTGTTTTTT
few	TRBV14	TRBD1	TRBJ1-1	CASTISRGRTEAFF	TGTGCCAGCACCATATCCAGGGGGCGAACTGAAGCTTTCTTT
.	TRBV12-5	.	TRBJ1-4	CASGPALEKLFF	TGTGCTAGTGGCCCCGCCCTGGAAAAACTGTTTTTT
.	TRBV14	.	TRBJ2-1	CASSQDRASKKQFF	TGTGCCAGCAGCCAAGATAGGGCCTCGAAAAAGCAGTTCTTC
.	TRBV12-5	.	TRBJ2-1	CASGLGLPAEQFF	TGTGCTAGTGGTCTAGGACTCCCGGCTGAGCAGTTCTTC
.	TRBV5-5	.	TRBJ2-2	CASSLLGHTGELFF	TGTGCCAGCAGCCTCCTGGGTCACACCGGGGAGCTGTTTTTT
.	TRBV27	.	TRBJ2-7	CASTSMSGPEQYF	TGTGCCAGCACCTCCATGTCGGGGCCCGAGCAGTACTTC
.	TRBV5-1	TRBD2	TRBJ2-5	CASTPGGAWETQYF	TGCGCCAGCACCCCCGGGGGGGCGTGGGAGACCCAGTACTTC
.	TRBV5-5	.	TRBJ2-5	CASSLRAFQETQYF	TGTGCCAGCAGCCTCCGGGCTTTCCAAGAGACCCAGTACTTC
.	TRBV11-1	.	TRBJ1-6	CASSKQGRGDNSPLHF	TGTGCCAGCAGCAAACAGGGAAGGGGTGATAATTCACCCCTCCACTTT
.	TRBV7-9	.	TRBJ1-1	CASSLNTRTNTEAFF	TGTGCCAGCAGCTTGAATACCAGGACGAACACTGAAGCTTTCTTT
few	TRBV4-2	TRBD1	TRBJ1-2	CASSRDREIGNYGYTF	TGTGCCAGCAGCCGGGACAGGGAGATCGGTAACTATGGCTACACCTTC
.	TRBV7-9	.	TRBJ2-2	CASSLRRENTGELFF	TGTGCCAGCAGCTTGCGGCGGGAAAACACCGGGGAGCTGTTTTTT
.	TRBV28	.	TRBJ2-2	CASSLFGTLTGELFF	TGTGCCAGCAGTTTATTTGGAACCCTCACCGGGGAGCTGTTTTTT
once	TRBV5-5	.	TRBJ2-5	CASRAGPLQETQYF	TGTGCCAGCAGGGCCGGGCCTTTACAAGAGACCCAGTACTTC
.	TRBV6-6	.	TRBJ2-2	CASSPNSPAGELFF	TGTGCCAGCAGTCCCAACAGCCCCGCCGGGGAGCTGTTTTTT
.	TRBV9	TRBD2	TRBJ2-7	CASSVALSGGAYEQYF	TGTGCCAGCAGCGTAGCCCTTAGCGGGGGGGCCTACGAGCAGTACTTC
once	TRBV4-1	.	TRBJ2-3	CASSQERGFRGTDTQYF	TGCGCCAGCAGCCAAGAAAGGGGTTTTAGGGGCACAGATACGCAGTATTTT
.	TRBV5-1	TRBD2	TRBJ2-3	CASSVIGGAGDTQYF	TGCGCCAGCAGCGTAATCGGGGGGGCCGGAGATACGCAGTATTTT
.	TRBV7-2	TRBD1	TRBJ2-2	CASSLLGGANTGELFF	TGTGCCAGCAGCCTCCTAGGGGGCGCGAACACCGGGGAGCTGTTTTTT
.	TRBV4-1	TRBD1	TRBJ2-5	CASSHPRDRGETQYF	TGCGCCAGCAGCCACCCCCGGGACAGGGGGGAGACCCAGTACTTC
.	TRBV30	.	TRBJ2-5	CAWSPEIGVHRTQYF	TGTGCCTGGAGTCCCGAAATCGGGGTTCACCGGACCCAGTACTTC
.	TRBV5-1	.	TRBJ1-4	CASSHGQINEKLFF	TGCGCCAGCAGTCATGGACAGATTAATGAAAAACTGTTTTTT
once	TRBV5-6	.	TRBJ1-3	CASTILGSGNTIYF	TGTGCCAGCACCATCTTGGGCTCTGGAAACACCATATATTTT
.	TRBV6-6	.	TRBJ2-7	CASLGRGRHEQYF	TGTGCCAGCCTGGGGAGAGGGCGACACGAGCAGTACTTC
.	TRBV9	.	TRBJ2-2	CASKGQNTGELFF	TGTGCCAGCAAGGGACAGAACACCGGGGAGCTGTTTTTT
.	TRBV6-6	.	TRBJ2-7	CASSSGHDYEQYF	TGTGCCAGCAGTTCCGGACATGACTACGAGCAGTACTTC
.	TRBV10-2	.	TRBJ2-7	CASSVGQNGMQYF	TGCGCCAGCAGTGTAGGGCAGAATGGAATGCAGTACTTC
once	TRBV10-1	.	TRBJ1-1	CATGQRDTEAFF	TGCGCCACCGGACAGAGGGACACTGAAGCTTTCTTT
few	TRBV7-9	TRBD2	TRBJ2-6	CASSPQLGGGADGANVLTF	TGTGCCAGCAGCCCCCAGTTGGGCGGGGGGGCTGATGGGGCCAACGTCCTGACTTTC
.	TRBV7-2	TRBD2	TRBJ2-5	CASGRGGAGETQYF	TGTGCCAGCGGCCGCGGGGGGGCGGGGGAGACCCAGTACTTC
once	TRBV7-2	.	TRBJ1-5	CASSPNSNQPQHF	TGTGCCAGCAGCCCTAATTCCAATCAGCCCCAGCATTTT
.	TRBV5-1	.	TRBJ1-1	CASSLGMQNTEAFF	TGCGCCAGCAGCTTGGGGATGCAAAACACTGAAGCTTTCTTT
.	TRBV7-2	.	TRBJ1-3	CASSQEGVSGNTIYF	TGTGCCAGCAGCCAGGAGGGGGTGAGCGGAAACACCATATATTTT
.	TRBV7-6	TRBD1	TRBJ2-2	CASSDGQGAAGELFF	TGTGCCAGCAGCGATGGACAGGGGGCGGCCGGGGAGCTGTTTTTT
.	TRBV12-5	.	TRBJ2-5	CASSDSRGTQYF	TGTGCTAGTTCCGACAGCAGGGGAACCCAGTACTTC
.	TRBV19	.	TRBJ1-5	CASTGEGYNQPQHF	TGTGCCAGTACGGGAGAGGGGTACAATCAGCCCCAGCATTTT
few	TRBV2	.	TRBJ1-3	CASSEAYTIYF	TGTGCCAGCAGTGAGGCGTACACCATATATTTT
.	TRBV6-1	.	TRBJ1-1	CASRASGVGEAFF	TGTGCCAGCAGGGCTTCAGGGGTAGGTGAAGCTTTCTTT
.	TRBV14	TRBD2	TRBJ2-1	CASSFPGLAGNEQFF	TGTGCCAGCAGCTTTCCGGGACTAGCGGGGAACGAGCAGTTCTTC